The T cell receptor (beta chain) under discussion was sequenced for a study of T cells in Graves' hyperthyroidism and ophthalmopathy. Whole-study findings and limits: Expanded thyroid clonotypes (above 0.001) were mostly also found in blood.

Per germline, CDR1 WSHSY and CDR2 SAAADI. The CDR3 consists of 14 residues. Trimming cost V 6 bases and J 3 bases; bases outside gene matches: 2. TCR beta CDR3 region amplification was performed from RNA transcripts. TCR CDR3 underwent first-round RT-PCR with the HTBI primer set. TCRdb re-called the multiplex PCR reads through MiXCR, storing one row per CDR3 protein. The sample lists approximately 620,000 distinct CDR3 sequences, approximately 15% occurring once. This clonotype was observed at least ten times. Its target is not known. The chain is built from TRBV10-2 and TRBJ2-3, with 11 bases matching TRBD2. Sequencing was done on a sample of blood. This receptor was identified in a woman aged 40 to 55 with Graves' ophthalmopathy. CDR3 DNA sequence: TGCGCCAGCAGAATAGCGGGGGGGACAGATACGCAGTATTTT. It specifies CASRIAGGTDTQYF.